This T cell receptor (beta chain) was captured in a study of blood T cell repertoires in COVID-19. V shed 4 bases, J shed 2 bases, and the junction held 3 bases outside the gene matches. CDR3 length: 14 amino acids. Germline V CDR1 and CDR2: MNHEY, SMNVEV (reference sequence). Original methodology: Estimates of nucleated cell counts were drawn from the amplification of reference gene primers. Assay used: immunoSEQ multiplex PCR; TCRdb lists only in-frame clones, some missing. The V and J calls and clone size are taken from that table; D and trimming were inferred from the DNA. The data hold 120,000 to 150,000 clones, with 87% observed a single time.

Sequencing input: peripheral blood. The receptor's source is a woman between 50 and 59 years old with active or convalescent COVID-19. The rearrangement links TRBV27 to TRBJ2-7; 9 bases fit TRBD1. In nucleotides, the CDR3 is TGTGCCAGCAGTTATAGACAGGGGGCCTACGAGCAGTACTTC. It is translated as CASSYRQGAYEQYF.